The clone carrying this TCR beta chain was seen a few times. In each case, RNA was isolated and then reverse transcribed into cDNA as the sequencing template. The assay was immunoSEQ multiplex PCR, and TCRdb's table has in-frame clones only and misses some. This sample carries under 350,000 clones, 58% of them seen once, and the ten largest clones take about 1.8%. The sample belongs to a study of CD8+ T cells in alopecia areata. Specified treatment: oral pan-JAK inhibitor, 5-10 mg twice daily. Alopecia areata patients provided lesional scalp punch biopsies and peripheral blood. CD4+ and CD8+ T cells were sorted from PBMCs. V lost 6 bases to trimming and J lost 3 bases, with 11 bases between them. From germline, CDR1 is SQVTM and CDR2 ANQGSEA. This CDR3 contains 13 residues.

Sequencing used CD4+ T cells sorted from blood, obtained at week 24, from a patient treated with tofacitinib. This chain connects TRBV29-1 to TRBJ2-2; D may be TRBD1 (6 bases). The TCR was taken from a human donor with alopecia areata. CDR3 sequence: CSVDWGHTGELFF. The CDR3 DNA sequence: TGCAGCGTCGACTGGGGGCACACCGGGGAGCTGTTTTTT.